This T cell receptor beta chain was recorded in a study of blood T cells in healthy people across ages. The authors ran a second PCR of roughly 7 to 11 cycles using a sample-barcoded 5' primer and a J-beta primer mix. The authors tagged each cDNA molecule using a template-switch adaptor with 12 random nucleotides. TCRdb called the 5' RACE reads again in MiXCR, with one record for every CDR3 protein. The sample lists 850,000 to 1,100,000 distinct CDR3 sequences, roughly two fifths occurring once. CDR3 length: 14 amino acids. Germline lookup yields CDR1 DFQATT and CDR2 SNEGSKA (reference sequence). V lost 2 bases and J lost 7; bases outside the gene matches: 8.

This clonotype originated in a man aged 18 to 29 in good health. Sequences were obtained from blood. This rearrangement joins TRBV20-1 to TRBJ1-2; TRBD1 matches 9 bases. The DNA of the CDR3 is TGCAGTGCTAGATCCCGGGACAGGGTCTCTGGCTACACCTTC. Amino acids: CSARSRDRVSGYTF.